This is a list of T cell receptor beta chains from one sample in a study of vaccination effects on CD4 cells after COVID-19. Their cognate antigens are unknown. Using immunoSEQ multiplex PCR, the repertoire was profiled, and TCRdb retains in-frame clones only, with some absent. The sample carries tens of thousands of clones, 76% recorded once. Material: CD4+ T cells from PBMCs cultured with HIV peptides, obtained before COVID-19 vaccination. The receptors were gathered from a human donor who had a prior SARS-CoV-2 infection. Both conserved end residues are part of each CDR3. D genes are given only for firm matches. A row's size may be missing; if present it is once, few, many or a size class.

>NA|TRBV7-6|TRBJ2-6|NA
CASSLNGANVLTF
TGTGCCAGCAGCTTAAATGGGGCCAACGTCCTGACTTTC
>NA|TRBV3-1/TRBV3-2|TRBJ2-5|NA
CASSLSGAREETQYF
TGTGCCAGCAGCCTGTCCGGGGCCCGGGAAGAGACCCAGTACTTC
>once|TRBV2|TRBJ2-3|NA
CASRYGDAQYF
TGTGCCAGCAGATATGGCGATGCGCAGTATTTT
>NA|TRBV29-1|TRBJ1-4|TRBD1
CSGNRGLDNEKLFF
TGCAGCGGGAACAGGGGGCTGGATAATGAAAAACTGTTTTTT
>NA|TRBV9|TRBJ2-2|NA
CASSVEVADTGELFF
TGTGCCAGCAGCGTAGAGGTAGCGGACACCGGGGAGCTGTTTTTT
>NA|TRBV6-5|TRBJ2-1|NA
CASGLALPYNEQFF
TGTGCCAGCGGGCTAGCGCTTCCCTACAATGAGCAGTTCTTC
>few|TRBV19|TRBJ2-2|NA
CASSLGGANTGELFF
TGTGCCAGTAGCCTCGGGGGAGCCAACACCGGGGAGCTGTTTTTT
>NA|TRBV5-1|TRBJ2-5|NA
CASSPVVQETQYF
TGCGCCAGCAGCCCCGTGGTCCAAGAGACCCAGTACTTC
>NA|TRBV13|TRBJ2-1|TRBD2
CASSLAGNEQFF
TGTGCCAGCAGTTTAGCGGGAAATGAGCAGTTCTTC
>NA|TRBV9|TRBJ2-1|NA
CASSVVGRVPWEQFF
TGTGCCAGCAGCGTAGTCGGCAGGGTTCCCTGGGAGCAGTTCTTC
>NA|TRBV28|TRBJ2-1|NA
CASHPAGHLYNEQFF
TGTGCCAGTCACCCCGCGGGACACCTCTACAATGAGCAGTTCTTC
>NA|TRBV19|TRBJ2-4|NA
CASKPGPFGNIQYF
TGTGCCAGTAAGCCCGGACCGTTCGGAAACATTCAGTACTTC
>NA|TRBV6-4|TRBJ2-3|TRBD2
CASSVAGERTDTQYF
TGTGCCAGCAGTGTAGCGGGGGAACGCACAGATACGCAGTATTTT
>NA|TRBV5-4|TRBJ2-3|NA
CASSLAARSTDTQYF
TGTGCCAGCAGCTTAGCGGCCCGGAGCACAGATACGCAGTATTTT
>NA|TRBV2|TRBJ2-1|NA
CASSEGVFPYNEQFF
TGTGCCAGCAGTGAAGGGGTCTTCCCTTACAATGAGCAGTTCTTC
>NA|TRBV7-2|TRBJ2-2|TRBD1
CASSLVLQGGELFF
TGTGCCAGCAGCTTAGTTTTACAGGGGGGGGAGCTGTTTTTT
>few|TRBV27|TRBJ1-1|NA
CASSLNRATEAFF
TGTGCCAGCAGTTTAAACAGAGCGACTGAAGCTTTCTTT
>NA|TRBV24-1|TRBJ2-1|TRBD1
CATSDLPGQESFYNEQFF
TGTGCCACCAGTGATTTGCCGGGACAGGAGAGCTTCTACAATGAGCAGTTCTTC
>NA|TRBV15|TRBJ2-1|NA
CATSRDGRSYNEQFF
TGTGCCACCAGCAGAGACGGACGGTCCTACAATGAGCAGTTCTTC
>NA|TRBV28|TRBJ1-2|TRBD1
CASSSPPGQGASSYGYTF
TGTGCCAGCAGTTCACCCCCTGGGCAGGGGGCTAGCTCCTATGGCTACACCTTC
>NA|TRBV11-3|TRBJ1-4|NA
CASSSSRAATNEKLFF
TGTGCCAGCAGCTCCTCTCGGGCTGCAACTAATGAAAAACTGTTTTTT
>once|TRBV6-5|TRBJ2-7|NA
CASIPGIRQFYEQYF
TGTGCCAGCATTCCCGGGATCCGACAATTCTACGAGCAGTACTTC